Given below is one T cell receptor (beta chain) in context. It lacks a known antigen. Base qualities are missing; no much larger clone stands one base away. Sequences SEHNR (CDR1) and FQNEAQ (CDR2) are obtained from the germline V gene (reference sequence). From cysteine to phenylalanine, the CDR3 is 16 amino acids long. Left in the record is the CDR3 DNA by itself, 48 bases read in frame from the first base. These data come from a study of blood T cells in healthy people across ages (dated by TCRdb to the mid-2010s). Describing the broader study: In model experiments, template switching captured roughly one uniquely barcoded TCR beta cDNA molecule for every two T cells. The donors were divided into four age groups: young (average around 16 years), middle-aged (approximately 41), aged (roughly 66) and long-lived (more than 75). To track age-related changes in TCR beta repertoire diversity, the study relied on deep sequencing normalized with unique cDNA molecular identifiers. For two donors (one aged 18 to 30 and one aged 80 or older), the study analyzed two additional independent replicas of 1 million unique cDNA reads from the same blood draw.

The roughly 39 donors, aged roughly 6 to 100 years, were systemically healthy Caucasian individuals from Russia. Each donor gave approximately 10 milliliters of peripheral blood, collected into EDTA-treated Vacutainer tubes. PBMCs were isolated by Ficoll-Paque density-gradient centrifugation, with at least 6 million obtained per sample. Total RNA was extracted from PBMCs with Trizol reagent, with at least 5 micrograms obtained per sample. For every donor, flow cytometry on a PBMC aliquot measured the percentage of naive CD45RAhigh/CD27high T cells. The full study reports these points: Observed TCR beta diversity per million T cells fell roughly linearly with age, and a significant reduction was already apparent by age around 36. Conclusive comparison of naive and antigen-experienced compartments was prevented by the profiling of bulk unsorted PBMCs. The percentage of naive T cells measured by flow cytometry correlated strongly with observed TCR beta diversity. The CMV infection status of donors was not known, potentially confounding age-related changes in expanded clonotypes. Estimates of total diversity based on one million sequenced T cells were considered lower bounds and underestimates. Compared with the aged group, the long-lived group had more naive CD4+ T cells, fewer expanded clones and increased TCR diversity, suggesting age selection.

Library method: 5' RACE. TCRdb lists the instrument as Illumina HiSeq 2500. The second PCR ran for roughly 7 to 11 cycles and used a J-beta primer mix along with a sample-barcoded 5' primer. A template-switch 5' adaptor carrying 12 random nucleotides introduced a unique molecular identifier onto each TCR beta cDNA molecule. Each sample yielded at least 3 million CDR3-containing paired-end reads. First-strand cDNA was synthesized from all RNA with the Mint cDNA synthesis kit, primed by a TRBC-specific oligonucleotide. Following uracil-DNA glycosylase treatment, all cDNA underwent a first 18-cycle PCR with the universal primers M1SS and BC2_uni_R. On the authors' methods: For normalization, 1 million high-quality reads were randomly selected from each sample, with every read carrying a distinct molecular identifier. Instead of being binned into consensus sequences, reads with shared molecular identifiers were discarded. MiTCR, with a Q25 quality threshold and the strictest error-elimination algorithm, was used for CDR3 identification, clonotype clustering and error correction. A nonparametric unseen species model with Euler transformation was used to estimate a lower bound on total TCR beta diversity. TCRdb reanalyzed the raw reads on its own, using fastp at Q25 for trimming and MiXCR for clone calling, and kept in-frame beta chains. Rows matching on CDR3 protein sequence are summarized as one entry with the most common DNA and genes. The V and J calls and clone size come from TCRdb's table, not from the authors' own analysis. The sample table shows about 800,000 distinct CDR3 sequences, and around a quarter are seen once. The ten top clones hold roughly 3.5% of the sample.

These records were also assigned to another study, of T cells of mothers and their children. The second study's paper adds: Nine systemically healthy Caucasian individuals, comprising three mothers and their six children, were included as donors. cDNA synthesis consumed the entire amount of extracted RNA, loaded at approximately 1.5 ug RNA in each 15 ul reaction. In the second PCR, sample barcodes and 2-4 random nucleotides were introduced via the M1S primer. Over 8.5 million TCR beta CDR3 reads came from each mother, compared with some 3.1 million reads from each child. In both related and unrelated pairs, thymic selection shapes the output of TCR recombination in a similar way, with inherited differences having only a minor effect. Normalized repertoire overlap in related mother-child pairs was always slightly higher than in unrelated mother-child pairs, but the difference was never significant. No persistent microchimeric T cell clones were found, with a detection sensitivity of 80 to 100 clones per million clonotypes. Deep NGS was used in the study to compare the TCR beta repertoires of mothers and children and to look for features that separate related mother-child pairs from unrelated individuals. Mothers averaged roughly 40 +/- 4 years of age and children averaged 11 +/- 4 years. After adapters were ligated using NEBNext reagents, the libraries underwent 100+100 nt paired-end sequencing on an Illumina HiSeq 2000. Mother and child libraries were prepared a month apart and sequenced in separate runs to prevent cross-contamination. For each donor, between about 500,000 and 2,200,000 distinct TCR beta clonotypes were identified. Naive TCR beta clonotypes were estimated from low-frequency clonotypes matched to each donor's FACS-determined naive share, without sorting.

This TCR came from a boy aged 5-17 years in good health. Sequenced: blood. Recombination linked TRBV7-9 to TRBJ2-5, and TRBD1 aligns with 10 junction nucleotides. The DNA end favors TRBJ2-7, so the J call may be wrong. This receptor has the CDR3 CASSDGTGASSYEQYF. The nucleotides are TGTGCCAGCAGCGACGGGACAGGGGCGAGCTCCTACGAGCAGTACTTC.